The 27 T cell receptor beta chains below all came from one sample that was sequenced in a study of OX40 agonist ivuxolimab in advanced cancers. Libraries were prepared by immunoSEQ multiplex PCR; TCRdb keeps only in-frame clonotypes and omits some of them. The data show tens of thousands of clones, with over 75% seen just once and approximately 2.4% held by the top ten. Sequencing was performed on CD4+ or CD8+ T cells sorted from blood, taken in a trial of the OX40 agonist ivuxolimab. Source of these receptors: an adult with an advanced solid tumor such as melanoma, head and neck, liver or kidney cancer.

The chain has TRBV2 and TRBJ2-5; TRBD1 aligns across 11 bases. Germline CDR1 reads SNHLY; CDR2 reads FYNNEI. Trimming cost V 5 bases and J 5 bases; bases outside gene matches: 4. CDR3 length: 14 residues. The CDR3 DNA is TGTGCCAGCAGTTGGACAGGGGGCAGCGAGACCCAGTACTTC. Its protein is CASSWTGGSETQYF.

The V gene is TRBV28, the J gene TRBJ2-7; 8 nucleotides agree with TRBD1. The CDR3 is made up of 14 amino acids. Germline V lookup: CDR1 MDHEN, CDR2 SYDVKM. V shed 10 bases and J 0 bases; nucleotides not matched to a gene: 8. As DNA, the CDR3 is TGTGCCATTCAGGGGGCGAACCCCTCCTACGAGCAGTACTTC. Its translation is CAIQGANPSYEQYF. Filled out from reference TRBV28 and TRBJ2-7, the complete variable domain reads DVKVTQSSRYLVKRTGEKVFLECVQDMDHENMFWYRQDPGLGLRLIYFSYDVKMKEKGDIPEGYSVSREKKERFSLILESASTNQTSMYLCAIQGANPSYEQYFGPGTRLTVT.

The chain employs TRBV28 and TRBJ1-5; TRBD1 matches 8 bases. CDR3 size: 17 residues. Germline trimming cut 4 bases from V and 6 bases from J; bases unmatched to any gene: 14. Germline values: CDR1 MDHEN, CDR2 SYDVKM. CDR3 nucleotide sequence: TGTGCCAGCAGTTGGGGGACAGGTCATTTGGTGGTTCAGCCCCAGCATTTT. It encodes CASSWGTGHLVVQPQHF.

The J gene is TRBJ2-3, the V gene TRBV30; 8 bases are a match to TRBD2. The germline CDR1 and CDR2 sequences are GTSNPN and SVGIG (reference sequence). V dropped 1 base and J dropped 4; count of bases not matched to a gene: 7. The CDR3 extends over 15 amino acids. This CDR3 is CAWSGGGRWPDTQYF. Written as DNA, the CDR3 is TGTGCCTGGAGTGGCGGGGGGCGTTGGCCAGATACGCAGTATTTT.

This sequence joins TRBV6-5 and TRBJ2-1; D is unclear. The CDR3 runs to 14 residues. Between the trimmed V and J ends, which lost 0 bases and 6 bases, there was a span of 9 bases. From germline, CDR1 is MNHEY and CDR2 SVGAGI. CDR3 in DNA: TGTGCCAGCAGTTACTCCTCTGGCGGCAATGAGCAGTTCTTC. Translation gives CASSYSSGGNEQFF.

The chain employs TRBV19 and TRBJ1-4, with 9 nucleotides matching TRBD1. The CDR3 is 15 residues long. The V segment lost 3 bases and the J segment 7 bases; nucleotides outside the gene matches: 6. Germline-derived CDR1 and CDR2 are LNHDA and SQIVND (reference sequence). The CDR3 DNA sequence: TGTGCCAGTAGTATTTACGGGACAGGGCTTGAAAAACTGTTTTTT. Translation: CASSIYGTGLEKLFF. The variable domain in full, with the rest retrieved from reference TRBV19 and TRBJ1-4, is DGGITQSPKYLFRKEGQNVTLSCEQNLNHDAMYWYRQDPGQGLRLIYYSQIVNDFQKGDIAEGYSVSREKKESFPLTVTSAQKNPTAFYLCASSIYGTGLEKLFFGSGTQLSVL.

V usage is TRBV2 and J usage is TRBJ1-2, with D maybe TRBD1 (6 bases). The CDR3 sequence is 15 residues long. V was cut by 0 bases and J by 4 bases, with 12 bases left in between. Germline V gene sequence: CDR1 SNHLY, CDR2 FYNNEI. The CDR3 sequence: CASSEAQQGSYGYTF. CDR3 nucleotide sequence: TGTGCCAGCAGTGAAGCGCAACAGGGTTCCTATGGCTACACCTTC.

This rearrangement joins TRBV10-2 to TRBJ2-3, with 13 bases identical to TRBD2. The V segment lost 3 bases and the J segment 4 bases; nucleotides outside the gene matches: 7. The V gene's germline CDR1 is WSHSY and CDR2 SAAADI. CDR3 length equals 17 residues. CDR3 nucleotide sequence: TGCGCCAGCAGTGACCAAGGACTAGCGGGAGTGTCAGATACGCAGTATTTT. This encodes CASSDQGLAGVSDTQYF.

The rearrangement uses TRBV9 and TRBJ2-5; D is undetermined. CDR3 length: 13 residues. CDR1 and CDR2 from the germline V gene are SGDLS and YYNGEE. V lost 0 bases, J lost 4 bases, and 7 bases lay in between. The CDR3 reads CASSVGMGETQYF. The CDR3 DNA is TGTGCCAGCAGCGTAGGGATGGGAGAGACCCAGTACTTC.

The genes are TRBV5-1 and TRBJ1-3; D uncertain. With 3 bases removed from V and 0 bases from J, the gap between germline ends came to 19 bases. CDR1 is SGHRS, CDR2 YFSETQ, per germline. The CDR3 totals 18 residues. Here the CDR3 DNA reads TGCGCCAGCAGCTCAATGGCCGTGCAGGCAGGCTCTGGAAACACCATATATTTT. Its protein product is CASSSMAVQAGSGNTIYF.

V gene TRBV9 combines with J gene TRBJ1-2; unclear D gene. With 4 bases removed from V and 8 bases from J, the gap between germline ends came to 18 bases. CDR3 length: 14 residues. Germline CDR1 SGDLS, CDR2 YYNGEE. Written as DNA, the CDR3 is TGTGCCAGCAGCTCCATCCCAGGTAGTGGCGGCTACACCTTC. Protein sequence: CASSSIPGSGGYTF. Full variable domain (remainder filled in from reference TRBV9 and TRBJ1-2): DSGVTQTPKHLITATGQRVTLRCSPRSGDLSVYWYQQSLDQGLQFLIQYYNGEERAKGNILERFSAQQFPDLHSELNLSSLELGDSALYFCASSSIPGSGGYTFGSGTRLTVV.

This clone was detected only once. The V gene is TRBV2, the J gene TRBJ2-3, with D possibly being TRBD1 or TRBD2 (5 bases each). CDR1 is SNHLY, CDR2 FYNNEI, per germline. The CDR3 covers 15 residues. Trimming left V 8 bases short and J 2 bases short, with 17 bases between. This CDR3 is CASRVFWGSTDTQYF. The CDR3 region has the DNA TGTGCCAGCCGGGTATTTTGGGGGTCCACAGATACGCAGTATTTT.

The chain joins TRBV2 to TRBJ2-2, with a possible D match to TRBD1 (5 bases). Germline CDR1 and CDR2: SNHLY and FYNNEI. The CDR3 covers 15 residues. V lost 1 base and J 7 bases, leaving 13 bases between the germline ends. DNA of the CDR3: TGTGCCAGCAGTGAAGGGACATGGGGTGGCGGGGAGCTGTTTTTT. Its translation: CASSEGTWGGGELFF.

Here the CDR3 DNA reads TGTGCCAGCAGTGCAGGGGGCCGAACGGGGGAGCTGTTTTTT. Residues: CASSAGGRTGELFF. The rearrangement uses TRBV2 and TRBJ2-2, with 8 bases that match TRBD1. Trimming at V came to 4 bases and at J to 8 bases, leaving 6 bases not matched to a gene. The germline CDR1 and CDR2 sequences are SNHLY and FYNNEI. The CDR3 runs to 14 residues. The whole variable domain, remainder taken from reference TRBV2 and TRBJ2-2, is EPEVTQTPSHQVTQMGQEVILRCVPISNHLYFYWYRQILGQKVEFLVSFYNNEISEKSEIFDDQFSVERPDGSNFTLKIRSTKLEDSAMYFCASSAGGRTGELFFGEGSRLTVL.

This sequence joins TRBV5-1 and TRBJ2-7, with D uncertain. The CDR3 spans 13 residues. The V end lost 10 bases, the J end lost 7 bases, and 21 bases lay between the germline ends. The V gene's germline CDR1 is SGHRS and CDR2 YFSETQ. The CDR3 loop is CASSGQPLEEQYF. DNA for the CDR3: TGCGCCTCCTCCGGCCAGCCCTTGGAGGAGCAGTACTTC.

This rearrangement joins TRBV6-4 to TRBJ1-1, with TRBD1 identical over 9 bases. Germline-derived CDR1 and CDR2 are MRHNA and SNTAGT. V was clipped by 5 bases and J by 11 bases; unmatched bases: 9. CDR3 length: 13 amino acids. The CDR3 protein is CASSTLQGAPAFF. The CDR3 DNA reads TGTGCCAGCAGTACTCTACAGGGGGCGCCGGCTTTCTTT.

The V and J genes are TRBV2 and TRBJ2-5; 10 nucleotides align to TRBD1. V was clipped by 3 bases and J by 4 bases; unmatched bases: 2. CDR3 length equals 14 residues. From germline, CDR1 is SNHLY and CDR2 FYNNEI. As DNA, the CDR3 is TGTGCCAGCAGTGACCGGACAGGGGGAGAGACCCAGTACTTC. It yields the protein CASSDRTGGETQYF.

The V and J genes are TRBV28 and TRBJ1-4; D remains unclear. In germline, CDR1 is MDHEN, CDR2 SYDVKM. Trimming cost V 8 bases and J 6 bases, with 7 bases left between them. The CDR3 loop spans 11 amino acids. CDR3 coding DNA: TGTGCCAGCCAACTCTATGAAAAACTGTTTTTT. Amino acid sequence: CASQLYEKLFF.

J is TRBJ1-3 and V is TRBV7-2; D is undetermined. Deletions cut 1 base from V and 0 bases from J, with 7 bases between. The CDR3 is made up of 15 amino acids. The V gene's germline CDR1 is SGHTA and CDR2 FQGNSA. CDR3 coding DNA: TGTGCCAGCAGCTTAGAGGATATCTCTGGAAACACCATATATTTT. It translates to CASSLEDISGNTIYF.

The CDR3 is CASSQDFGGGPTGELFF. For the CDR3, the DNA is TGCGCCAGCAGCCAAGACTTCGGGGGAGGCCCCACCGGGGAGCTGTTTTTT. The chain employs TRBV4-1 and TRBJ2-2, with D perhaps TRBD2 (6 bases). V was cut by 0 bases and J by 4 bases, with 15 bases left in between. Germline loops: CDR1 MGHRA, CDR2 YSYEKL. This CDR3 spans 17 amino acids.

With respect to this clone: Sequence at one end of the junction differs from germline and may be a read error. This sequence joins TRBV7-7 and TRBJ2-7, with 7 bases lining up with TRBD2. The CDR3 covers 15 residues. Germline V lookup: CDR1 SSHAT, CDR2 FNYEAQ (reference sequence). CDR3 sequence reads: CASSLSFGGSYEQYF. CDR3 sequence (DNA): TGTGCTAGCAGCTTGAGTTTTGGCGGGAGTTACGAGCAGTACTTC.

The chain couples TRBV28 to TRBJ2-3; D call uncertain. This CDR3 comprises 12 residues. Looked up from germline, CDR1 is MDHEN and CDR2 is SYDVKM. V was cut by 5 bases and J by 6 bases, with 9 bases left in between. The CDR3 DNA follows: TGTGCCAGCAGTCTCCTTGGGGATACGCAGTATTTT. Its protein is CASSLLGDTQYF.

V gene TRBV19 combines with J gene TRBJ2-3; no clear D gene. The CDR3 length is 16 residues. Germline V lookup: CDR1 LNHDA, CDR2 SQIVND (reference sequence). V lost 0 bases to trimming and J lost 2 bases, with 12 bases between them. CDR3 in DNA: TGTGCCAGTAGTATAGATGTAGCCACAGCCACAGATACGCAGTATTTT. Translation: CASSIDVATATDTQYF.

J is TRBJ1-2 and V is TRBV5-3, with D possibly TRBD1 on 6 matching bases. TRBV5-3 falls under the ORF class, with uncertain function. Trimming cost V 4 bases and J 7 bases, with 20 bases left between them. The CDR3 loop spans 15 amino acids. The CDR3 spells CARSDLTGCFFGYTF. The DNA for the CDR3 is TGTGCCAGAAGCGATCTAACAGGGTGCTTCTTTGGCTACACCTTC.

This clone was detected a few times. V gene TRBV2 combines with J gene TRBJ1-5; D unresolved. Germline V CDR1 and CDR2: SNHLY, FYNNEI. CDR3 length: 11 residues. Trimming removed 8 bases at V and 4 bases at J, with 6 bases between. CDR3 in DNA: TGTGCCAGCCGGGGAAATCAGCCCCAGCATTTT. Encoded protein: CASRGNQPQHF.

V gene TRBV6-5 combines with J gene TRBJ2-7; D call uncertain. Germline V gene data show CDR1 as MNHEY and CDR2 as SVGAGI. CDR3 length: 14 amino acids. V gave up 3 bases and J gave up 5 bases, with 14 bases separating them. The CDR3 DNA sequence: TGTGCCAGCAGTTATAGGACGGGCCGGGACGAGCAGTACTTC. This translates into CASSYRTGRDEQYF.

V is TRBV28 and J is TRBJ2-1; 15 bases map to TRBD2. Germline-derived CDR1 and CDR2 are MDHEN and SYDVKM. Losses at the gene ends were 6 bases for V and 4 bases for J; bases not matched to a gene: 4. The CDR3 sequence is 16 residues long. The CDR3 region has the DNA TGTGCCAGCAGAGGACTAGCGGGAGGGCCTTACAATGAGCAGTTCTTC. This encodes CASRGLAGGPYNEQFF.